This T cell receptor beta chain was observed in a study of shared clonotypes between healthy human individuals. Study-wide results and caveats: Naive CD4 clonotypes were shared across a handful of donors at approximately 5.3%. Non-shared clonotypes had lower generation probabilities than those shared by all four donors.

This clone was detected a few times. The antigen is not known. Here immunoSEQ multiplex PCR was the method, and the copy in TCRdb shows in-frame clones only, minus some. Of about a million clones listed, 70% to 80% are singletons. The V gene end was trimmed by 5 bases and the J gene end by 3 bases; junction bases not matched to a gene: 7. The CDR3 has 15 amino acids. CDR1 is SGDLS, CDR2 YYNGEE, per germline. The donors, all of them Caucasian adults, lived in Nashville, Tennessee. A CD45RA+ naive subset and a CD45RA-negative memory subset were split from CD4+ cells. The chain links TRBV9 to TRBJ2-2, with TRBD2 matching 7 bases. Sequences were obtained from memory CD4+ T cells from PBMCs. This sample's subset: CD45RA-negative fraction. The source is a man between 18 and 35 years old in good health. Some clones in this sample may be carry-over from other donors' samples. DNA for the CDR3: TGTGCCAGCAGGGTGACTGGGGGGGACACCGGGGAGCTGTTTTTT. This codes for CASRVTGGDTGELFF. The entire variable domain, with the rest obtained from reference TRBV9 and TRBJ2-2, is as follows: DSGVTQTPKHLITATGQRVTLRCSPRSGDLSVYWYQQSLDQGLQFLIQYYNGEERAKGNILERFSAQQFPDLHSELNLSSLELGDSALYFCASRVTGGDTGELFFGEGSRLTVL.